Below, 31 T cell receptor beta chains from the same sample are listed, as sequenced in a study of tumor-infiltrating lymphocytes in primary liver carcinoma. A primer in the constant region served to generate TCR beta cDNA from 450 to 650 ng of total RNA. Slightly modified ARM-PCR served as the procedure for the TCR beta libraries. These libraries came from three rounds of nested multiplex PCR. Forward primers for TRBV1-TRBV30 and a C-beta reverse primer served the first two PCR rounds, at approximately 10 cycles each. TCRdb reprocessed the multiplex PCR reads with MiXCR, giving one entry per CDR3 protein. This table has approximately 110,000 distinct CDR3 sequences, approximately 70% appearing once. Bulk tissue was left unsorted, and RNA and DNA were co-extracted from about 20-30 mg of it. The source material was liver tumor tissue from sampling region 1. Subset of the sample: tumor region T1, superior pole. These receptors were taken from a woman aged 60-70 years with primary liver carcinoma and hepatitis B virus infection.

The V and J genes are TRBV7-2 and TRBJ2-5; 14 bases fit TRBD2. The CDR3 is 18 amino acids. Per germline, CDR1 SGHTA and CDR2 FQGNSA. J gave up 2 bases and V 5 bases, and 10 bases lay outside the gene matches. The CDR3 nucleotides read TGTGCCAGCAGCCCTCGACTAGCGGGAGGGCCGGGTCAAGAGACCCAGTACTTC. It specifies CASSPRLAGGPGQETQYF.

Of note for this clonotype: Relative to the germline gene, one junction end is altered; a read error may explain this. The chain uses TRBV6-6 and TRBJ2-2, with a weak D call TRBD2 (5 bases). The length of the CDR3 is 13 residues. Germline CDR1 is MNHNY and CDR2 is SVGAGI (reference sequence). The CDR3 bases are TGTGCCACCAAAACTTCTAACACCGGGGAGCTGTTGTTT. Translation gives CATKTSNTGELLF.

A remark on this clonotype: It may be a read error: a sequence one base away is much more abundant. The chain is built from TRBV14 and TRBJ2-1; no clear D. The germline V and J ends were trimmed by 3 bases and 2 bases, with 11 bases remaining between them. The CDR3 sequence is 15 residues long. Germline V CDR1 and CDR2: SGHDN, FVKESK. The CDR3 here is CASSQIGYAYNEQFF. Written as DNA, the CDR3 is TGTGCCAGCAGCCAGATAGGGTACGCCTACAATGAGCAGTTCTTC.

This clonotype was found once. V is TRBV11-2 and J is TRBJ2-2; D is possibly TRBD2 (6 bases). V was pared by 6 bases and J by 5 bases, with 13 bases between. The germline V gene encodes CDR1 SGHAT and CDR2 FQNNGV. CDR3 size: 14 residues. The CDR3 region is CASSSGGITGELFF. The CDR3 nucleotides read TGTGCCAGCAGTTCAGGAGGGATTACCGGGGAGCTGTTTTTT.

This clonotype was detected once. The rearrangement uses TRBV6-5 and TRBJ2-5; weak D call: TRBD2 (6 bases). Germline-derived CDR1 and CDR2 are MNHEY and SVGAGI. CDR3 size: 14 residues. The germline V and J ends were trimmed by 2 bases and 9 bases, with 16 bases remaining between them. CDR3 sequence (DNA): TGTGCCAGCAGTTACACTGCTAGCGCGGAGGCCCAGTACTTC. Translating it yields CASSYTASAEAQYF.

Points on this clonotype: A read error is possible here, since a much larger clone lies one base away. The chain recombines TRBV29-1 with TRBJ2-3; D unresolved. V was pared by 2 bases and J by 5 bases, with 8 bases between. The CDR3 spans 12 residues. Germline V lookup: CDR1 SQVTM, CDR2 ANQGSEA. The CDR3 DNA reads as TGCAGCGTTGAAAGGGCCGGAGATACGCAGTATTTT. Translating gives CSVERAGDTQYF.

This clonotype came up a few times. This clone may be a read error of a much larger clone one base away. This chain's CDR3 is CASSRGLAGIQETRYF. In nucleotides, the CDR3 is TGCGCCAGCAGCCGGGGACTAGCGGGGATACAAGAGACCCGGTACTTC. This chain connects TRBV5-1 to TRBJ2-5; 13 bases line up with TRBD2. CDR3 size: 16 residues. Germline CDR1 SGHRS, CDR2 YFSETQ.

This clonotype was observed many times. This sequence joins TRBV12-3 or TRBV12-4 and TRBJ2-2; a weak D match, TRBD1 (5 bases). The V and J ends lost 3 bases and 2 bases respectively, with 10 bases between them. The CDR3 covers 15 residues. CDR3 in DNA: TGTGCCAGCAGTTTCTGGGGCGGTAACACCGGGGAGCTGTTTTTT. Protein: CASSFWGGNTGELFF.

This clonotype was counted once. Germline is not matched at one junction end, which may reflect a read error. The chain is built from TRBV10-1 and TRBJ1-1; TRBD1 matches at 7 bases. The CDR3 contains 13 residues. The germline V gene has CDR1 WNHNN and CDR2 SYGVQD (reference sequence). The CDR3 region is CVSSRDRNTEAFF. For the CDR3, the DNA is TGCGTCAGCAGCCGGGACAGGAACACTGAAGCTTTCTTT.

The V gene is TRBV11-2, the J gene TRBJ2-5, with 8 bases identical to TRBD1. J gave up 4 bases and V 2 bases, and 9 bases lay outside the gene matches. CDR1 is SGHAT and CDR2 is FQNNGV in the germline V gene. This CDR3 has 16 residues. CDR3 region: CASSLWTGWFRETQYF. The CDR3, as DNA: TGTGCCAGCAGCTTATGGACAGGGTGGTTCCGAGAGACCCAGTACTTC.

Notes on this clonotype: With a much larger clone just one base away, this may be a read error. The V call is TRBV7-9, the J call TRBJ1-2; D unresolved. This CDR3 spans 14 amino acids. The germline gives CDR1 SEHNR, CDR2 FQNEAQ (reference sequence). The CDR3 spells CASTLARGERGYTF. CDR3 DNA: TGTGCCAGCACCTTAGCGCGCGGGGAGCGGGGCTACACCTTC.

As regards this clonotype: Given a much more abundant clone one base away, this may be a read error. V usage is TRBV6-6 and J usage is TRBJ1-5, with no clear D. This CDR3 region has 18 residues. CDR1 and CDR2 from the germline V gene are MNHNY and SVGAGI (reference sequence). This CDR3 is CASSYRAGSSGSNQPQRF. The CDR3 nucleotides read TGTGCCAGCAGTTACCGCGCCGGATCAAGTGGCAGCAATCAGCCCCAGCGTTTT.

With regard to this clonotype: At one boundary the junction diverges from the germline segment, which might be a read error. This chain links TRBV11-2 with TRBJ2-5; D possibly corresponds to TRBD2 (5 bases). The CDR3 runs 14 residues. Germline CDR1 SGHAT, CDR2 FQNNGV. This chain's CDR3 is CTSSLFPGGETQYF. The CDR3 coding sequence is TGTACCAGCAGCTTATTTCCAGGTGGGGAGACTCAGTACTTC.

This clonotype has a handful of counts. The chain combines TRBV19 with TRBJ1-5, with 7 bases identical to TRBD1. Germline V gives CDR1 LNHDA, CDR2 SQIVND (reference sequence). V was clipped by 4 bases and J by 1 base; unmatched bases: 7. This CDR3 is built from 16 residues. In DNA form, the CDR3 reads TGTGCCAGTAGTAGACAGGGTCATGCAAGCAATCAGCCCCAGCATTTT. It encodes CASSRQGHASNQPQHF. Using reference TRBV19 and TRBJ1-5 for the parts outside the CDR3, the full variable domain is DGGITQSPKYLFRKEGQNVTLSCEQNLNHDAMYWYRQDPGQGLRLIYYSQIVNDFQKGDIAEGYSVSREKKESFPLTVTSAQKNPTAFYLCASSRQGHASNQPQHFGDGTRLSIL.

With respect to this clonotype: This may be a read error, as it is one base from a much larger clone. This chain uses TRBV12-3 or TRBV12-4 with TRBJ1-1; the D gene is possibly TRBD1 (6 bases). Trimming cost V 5 bases and J 7 bases, with 23 bases left between them. CDR3 length: 16 residues. The DNA for the CDR3 is TGTGCCAGCAGTCTCCTGGCAGGGGTTGGTCGGGTTGAAGCTTTCTTT. Amino acid sequence: CASSLLAGVGRVEAFF.

This sequence joins TRBV28 and TRBJ2-1, with D maybe TRBD2 (6 bases). The CDR3 is 17 residues long. Germline V lookup: CDR1 MDHEN, CDR2 SYDVKM. V was cut by 6 bases and J by 1 base, with 19 bases left in between. The CDR3 DNA reads as TGTGCCAGCAGGGGAGGCGGGGTCACCAGGTCCTACAATGAGCAGTTCTTC. It translates to CASRGGGVTRSYNEQFF.

Concerning this clonotype itself: A read error may produce the germline difference seen at one junction end. The chain employs TRBV28 and TRBJ2-7; D is perhaps TRBD1 (6 bases). This CDR3 comprises 18 residues. Germline V gives CDR1 MDHEN, CDR2 SYDVKM. DNA of the CDR3: TGTGCCAGCAGTTTCGGAGACAGGACTGAATTTAGCTCCTACGAGCAATACTTC. Protein product: CASSFGDRTEFSSYEQYF.

With respect to this clonotype: A much bigger clone sits one base away, suggesting this may be a read error. The gene calls are TRBV4-1 and TRBJ2-2; the match to TRBD1 covers 8 bases. The CDR3 spans 16 residues. Per germline, CDR1 MGHRA and CDR2 YSYEKL. The CDR3 spells CASIQEETGVTGELFF. CDR3 nucleotides: TGCGCCAGCATCCAAGAGGAGACAGGGGTCACCGGGGAGCTGTTTTTT.

The sample holds many counts of this clonotype. The chain uses TRBV12-3 or TRBV12-4 and TRBJ1-1, with 11 bases matching TRBD1. The CDR3 sequence is 15 residues long. V lost 5 bases and J lost 7; bases outside the gene matches: 9. The CDR3 region has the DNA TGTGCCAGCAGTCCCGGGACAGGGGGTACCCTTGAAGCTTTCTTT. Encoded protein: CASSPGTGGTLEAFF.

Concerning this clonotype: The CDR3 does not close with the conserved phenylalanine or tryptophan, likely indicating a read error. The rearrangement joins TRBV6-5 to TRBJ1-1, with 8 positions matching TRBD1. The germline V gene has CDR1 MNHEY and CDR2 SVGAGI. The CDR3 runs to 13 residues. Trimming removed 4 bases from V and 4 bases from J; junction bases left unmatched: 2. CDR3 nucleotides: TGTGCCAGCAGTTTAACAGGGGGCACTGAAGCTTTCATT. Protein: CASSLTGGTEAFI.

In the case of this clonotype: An end of the junction differs from the germline gene, which may be a read error. This chain joins TRBV11-2 and TRBJ1-2; a possible D gene is TRBD1 (5 bases). The CDR3 has 17 residues. In germline, CDR1 is SGHAT, CDR2 FQNNGV. This CDR3 reads CASTLDPIRALRYSYTF. CDR3 coding DNA: TGTGCCAGCACCTTAGATCCTATCAGGGCGCTGCGCTATAGCTACACCTTC.

Turning to this clonotype: This may be a read error: a much more frequent sequence differs by one nucleotide. V gene TRBV4-2 combines with J gene TRBJ2-2, with D perhaps matching TRBD1 or TRBD2 (5 bases each). There are 17 residues in the CDR3. From germline, CDR1 is LGHNA and CDR2 YNFKEQ. The CDR3 bases are TGTGCCAGCGGCCAAGAGGGGACCACTCAAGGGACCGGGGAGCTGTTTTTT. This codes for CASGQEGTTQGTGELFF.

As concerns this clonotype: The conserved closing phenylalanine or tryptophan is absent in this CDR3, likely reflecting a read error. This sequence joins TRBV11-2 and TRBJ2-1; D is undetermined. Germline loops: CDR1 SGHAT, CDR2 FQNNGV. The CDR3 is 13 residues long. For the CDR3, the DNA is TGTGCTAGCAGCTTAGAGTCAGCGAGTGAGCAGTTCTTA. Its protein is CASSLESASEQFL.

In the case of this clonotype: It may be a read error: a sequence one base away is much more abundant. The V and J genes are TRBV12-3 or TRBV12-4 and TRBJ1-1; 7 nucleotides align to TRBD1. CDR3 length equals 14 residues. CDR3 amino acids: CANSFERGLTEAFF. CDR3 bases: TGTGCCAACAGTTTCGAAAGGGGGCTAACTGAAGCTTTCTTT.

The V gene is TRBV6-5, the J gene TRBJ1-1; D is ambiguous. Germline V gene lookup returns CDR1 MNHEY and CDR2 SVGAGI. The ends were cut back, 2 bases at V and 1 base at J, with 11 bases in the middle. The length of the CDR3 is 15 residues. Written as DNA, the CDR3 is TGTGCCAGCAGTTACGATGGTGTAGAGAACACTGAAGCTTTCTTT. This sequence encodes CASSYDGVENTEAFF.

For this clonotype: This sequence may be a read error, since a much larger clone differs from it by one base. The rearrangement links TRBV6-2 or TRBV6-3 to TRBJ2-1; the D is unclear. The CDR3 runs 13 residues. Germline V lookup: CDR1 MNHEY, CDR2 SVGEGT. V was shortened by 7 bases and J by 2 bases, with 9 bases between the two germline ends. CDR3 bases: TGTGCCAGCACCCTCATAGCCTACAATGAGCAGTTCTTC. Its translation is CASTLIAYNEQFF.

To note about this clonotype: This may stem from a read error, because a much larger clone lies one nucleotide away. It is likely a read error, because the conserved phenylalanine at the end of the CDR3 is missing. The V gene is TRBV2, the J gene TRBJ2-3, with a weak D call TRBD2 (6 bases). Germline loops: CDR1 SNHLY, CDR2 FYNNEI. The CDR3 runs to 14 residues. The ends were cut back, 8 bases at V and 1 base at J, with 13 bases in the middle. The CDR3 coding sequence is TGTGCCAGCCCGAGGGCTAGCGGCACAGATACGCAGTATCTT. This codes for CASPRASGTDTQYL.

Concerning this clonotype itself: Germline and junction disagree at one end, which may indicate a read error. The chain employs TRBV6-6 and TRBJ2-3; no firm D call. Germline CDR1 is MNHNY and CDR2 is SVGAGI (reference sequence). CDR3 length equals 13 residues. The CDR3 region has the DNA TGTGCCAGCAGCCTAGTTGCGGCGGATACGCAGTGTTTT. Translating it yields CASSLVAADTQCF.

The genes are TRBV28 and TRBJ2-3; 11 positions agree with TRBD2. CDR1 is MDHEN and CDR2 is SYDVKM in the germline V gene. V dropped 7 bases and J dropped 5; count of bases not matched to a gene: 11. The CDR3 covers 16 residues. CDR3 loop: CASTSRASGRLDTQYF. The CDR3 bases are TGTGCCAGCACCTCTCGGGCTAGCGGGAGGTTAGATACGCAGTATTTT.

This clonotype was seen a few times. The genes are TRBV25-1 and TRBJ1-2, with D unresolved. This CDR3 is built from 11 residues. Germline CDR1 reads MGHDK; CDR2 reads SYGVNS. With 11 bases removed from V and 2 bases from J, the gap between germline ends came to 9 bases. This CDR3 is CAPGLNYGYTF. The CDR3 bases are TGTGCCCCCGGACTGAACTATGGCTACACCTTC.

This clonotype was observed a handful of times. The chain links TRBV20-1 to TRBJ2-7; D gene unclear. Deletions cut 0 bases from V and 6 bases from J, with 9 bases between. The CDR3 runs 12 residues. Per germline, CDR1 DFQATT and CDR2 SNEGSKA (reference sequence). The CDR3 spells CSARDPESEQYF. CDR3 in DNA: TGCAGTGCTAGAGATCCAGAATCCGAGCAGTACTTC.